These T cell receptor beta chains were read from a single sample in a study of blood T cell repertoires in COVID-19. The method was immunoSEQ multiplex PCR; TCRdb's version includes in-frame clones alone and lacks a portion of them. The repertoire has fewer than 180,000 clones, around 90% of them found once; the top ten carry 3.5% to 5%. Sequences were obtained from peripheral blood. The receptors were gathered from a woman between 55 and 75 years old with active or convalescent COVID-19. Each CDR3 is given with its conserved first and last residue. D genes are given only for firm matches. A clone size is listed for some rows: how often the clone was seen (once, few, many), or a class if it is expanded.

NA,TRBV6-2/TRBV6-3,TRBJ1-1,NA,TGTGCCAGCAGTTACTTCGTGCAGGGGGAAGCTTTCTTT,CASSYFVQGEAFF
TRBD2,TRBV4-3,TRBJ2-1,NA,TGCGCCAGCAGCCAGGGCAGAATAGCGGGGGGGAACAATGAGCAGTTCTTC,CASSQGRIAGGNNEQFF
NA,TRBV4-3,TRBJ1-4,NA,TGCGCCAGCAGCCAAGACGGTACAGGGTCAGTTGAAAAACTGTTTTTT,CASSQDGTGSVEKLFF
NA,TRBV7-6,TRBJ1-4,once,TGTGCCAGCAGCCCACGGCCAGGGGCATATGAAAAACTGTTTTTT,CASSPRPGAYEKLFF
NA,TRBV7-8,TRBJ2-3,NA,TGTGCCAGCAGCTATAACCGACAGGCCTCAGATACGCAGTATTTT,CASSYNRQASDTQYF
NA,TRBV4-3,TRBJ1-6,once,TGCGCCAGCAGCCAAGATTTCAGGGTCGACTATAATTCACCCCTCCACTTT,CASSQDFRVDYNSPLHF
NA,TRBV20-1,TRBJ1-3,NA,TGCAGTGCTAGCATTGGAAACACCATATATTTT,CSASIGNTIYF
TRBD1,TRBV7-9,TRBJ1-1,NA,TGTGCCAGCAGTTCGCACGGGACAGTTGCTGAAGCTTTCTTT,CASSSHGTVAEAFF
NA,TRBV10-3,TRBJ1-5,NA,TGTGCCATCAGCGCAGGGGCAGGGAATCAGCCCCAGCATTTT,CAISAGAGNQPQHF
NA,TRBV4-3,TRBJ1-2,NA,TGCGCCAGCAGCTCTTCGGTCTCTAACTATGGCTACACCTTC,CASSSSVSNYGYTF
NA,TRBV12-5,TRBJ1-1,few,TGTGCTAGTGGTTTGCAGGGGTTTGAAGCTTTCTTT,CASGLQGFEAFF
TRBD1,TRBV24-1,TRBJ1-5,once,TGTGCCACCGGGACAGCCGATCAGCCCCAGCATTTT,CATGTADQPQHF
NA,TRBV5-6,TRBJ2-5,NA,TGTGCCAGCAGCTTGGGCCAGGAGACCCAGTACTTC,CASSLGQETQYF
TRBD1,TRBV18,TRBJ2-1,once,TGTGCCAGCTCACCACCGCTTTCTGGGACAGGGGGCGTCGGTGAGCAGTTCTTC,CASSPPLSGTGGVGEQFF
NA,TRBV18,TRBJ1-2,NA,TGTGCCAGCTCACCATTGGACAGTAGGGGGTATGGCTACACCTTC,CASSPLDSRGYGYTF
TRBD1,TRBV10-3,TRBJ1-5,NA,TGTGCCATCAGTGCGACAGGGAATAGCAATCAGCCCCAGCATTTT,CAISATGNSNQPQHF
TRBD2,TRBV7-2,TRBJ2-1,NA,TGTGCCAGCAGCCTCCAAGGGGGACTAGCGGCCAACAATGAGCAGTTCTTC,CASSLQGGLAANNEQFF
TRBD1,TRBV29-1,TRBJ2-7,NA,TGCAGCGTTGTGGGACAGGCATACGAGCAGTACTTC,CSVVGQAYEQYF
TRBD1,TRBV5-4,TRBJ2-5,NA,TGTGCCAGCAGCGTATACAGGGGACAAGAGACCCAGTACTTC,CASSVYRGQETQYF
NA,TRBV18,TRBJ2-7,NA,TGTGCCAGCTCACCGGGCAGGGAGGTATACGAGCAGTACTTC,CASSPGREVYEQYF
NA,TRBV10-3,TRBJ1-1,NA,TGTGCCATCAGTGAACGGGAAGCTTTCTTT,CAISEREAFF
NA,TRBV18,TRBJ2-6,NA,TGTGCCAGCTCAGTGGGACTGACCTCTGGGGCCAACGTCCTGACTTTC,CASSVGLTSGANVLTF
NA,TRBV9,TRBJ1-6,NA,TGTGCCAGCAGCGTAGGCGTCCAGGAAAATTCACCCCTCCACTTT,CASSVGVQENSPLHF
TRBD2,TRBV19,TRBJ2-5,NA,TGTGCCAGTACCCCTAGCGGGGGGGTACAAGAGACCCAGTACTTC,CASTPSGGVQETQYF
NA,TRBV29-1,TRBJ2-7,NA,TGCAGCGTTGAGGGGCAGGTGGGCTACGAGCAGTACTTC,CSVEGQVGYEQYF
TRBD1,TRBV10-3,TRBJ2-2,NA,TGTGCCATCAGGCCGGGACAGGCGAACACCGGGGAGCTGTTTTTT,CAIRPGQANTGELFF
NA,TRBV4-3,TRBJ2-1,NA,TGCGCCAGCAGCCAAGATACGGCAAGCCCTACAGGTGAGCAGTTCTTC,CASSQDTASPTGEQFF
TRBD2,TRBV11-2,TRBJ2-3,once,TGTGCCAGCAGCGCACTAGCGGGGGGAACAGATACGCAGTATTTT,CASSALAGGTDTQYF
TRBD1,TRBV7-8,TRBJ1-1,NA,TGTGCCAGCAGCTTACCAAGTCTGACAGGGGGTGCTTTCTTT,CASSLPSLTGGAFF
TRBD1,TRBV7-9,TRBJ2-2,once,TGTGCCAGCAGCCCCCGGACAGGGGGACCGAACACCGGGGAGCTGTTTTTT,CASSPRTGGPNTGELFF
NA,TRBV12-3/TRBV12-4,TRBJ1-1,NA,TGTGCCAGCAGTCTGACACCGAACACTGAAGCTTTCTTT,CASSLTPNTEAFF
TRBD1,TRBV5-1,TRBJ2-7,NA,TGCGCCAGCAGCTTGGCCGCCAGGGGGCTGGACGAGCAGTACTTC,CASSLAARGLDEQYF
NA,TRBV6-5,TRBJ1-6,NA,TGTGCCAGCAGTTACGAAGGGGAAGGGTCACCCCTCCACTTT,CASSYEGEGSPLHF
NA,TRBV6-4,TRBJ1-2,NA,TGTGCCAGCAGTGGCACCGGAGGGAGCTATGGCTACACCTTC,CASSGTGGSYGYTF
NA,TRBV18,TRBJ1-1,NA,TGTGCCAGCTCACCACAGGAGGACACTGAAGCTTTCTTT,CASSPQEDTEAFF
NA,TRBV5-1,TRBJ1-5,NA,TGCGCCAGCAGCGATGGACAGCCCAATCAGCCCCAGCATTTT,CASSDGQPNQPQHF
NA,TRBV2,TRBJ1-2,NA,TGTGCCAGCGGTGGGACTTATGGCTACACCTTC,CASGGTYGYTF
NA,TRBV7-2,TRBJ2-2,NA,TGTGCCAGCAGCTTTCAGGGCGGCACCGGGGAGCTGTTTTTT,CASSFQGGTGELFF
NA,TRBV19,TRBJ2-7,NA,TGTGCCAGTAGTATTCTTCACCCAGGGGCCTACGAGCAGTACTTC,CASSILHPGAYEQYF
NA,TRBV21-1,TRBJ1-2,NA,TGTGCCAGCAGCAAAGGAACGGAGGAGGGAGAGGGGTATGGCTACACCTTC,CASSKGTEEGEGYGYTF
TRBD1,TRBV7-7,TRBJ2-1,NA,TGTGCTAGCAGCTTGTCGGGGACAGGGGGGAACAATGAGCAGTTCTTC,CASSLSGTGGNNEQFF
TRBD1,TRBV6-6,TRBJ1-4,NA,TGTGCCAGCAGCCCGGGACAGGGAGGGGAAAAACTGTTTTTT,CASSPGQGGEKLFF
NA,TRBV18,TRBJ2-3,NA,TGTGCCAGCTCACCAACAGGCCTCACAGATACGCAGTATTTT,CASSPTGLTDTQYF